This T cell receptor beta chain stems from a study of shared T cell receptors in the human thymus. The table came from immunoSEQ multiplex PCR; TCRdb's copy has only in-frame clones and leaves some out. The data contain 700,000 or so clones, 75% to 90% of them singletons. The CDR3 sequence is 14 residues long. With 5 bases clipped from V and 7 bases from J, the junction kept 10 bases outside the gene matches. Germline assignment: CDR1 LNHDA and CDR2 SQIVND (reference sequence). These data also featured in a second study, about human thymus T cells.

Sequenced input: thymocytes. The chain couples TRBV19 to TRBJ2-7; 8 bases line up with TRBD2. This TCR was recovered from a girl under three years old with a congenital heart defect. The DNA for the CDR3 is TGTGCCAGTAGTGGACGGGGGGGCTTGCTGGAGCAGTACTTC. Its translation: CASSGRGGLLEQYF.